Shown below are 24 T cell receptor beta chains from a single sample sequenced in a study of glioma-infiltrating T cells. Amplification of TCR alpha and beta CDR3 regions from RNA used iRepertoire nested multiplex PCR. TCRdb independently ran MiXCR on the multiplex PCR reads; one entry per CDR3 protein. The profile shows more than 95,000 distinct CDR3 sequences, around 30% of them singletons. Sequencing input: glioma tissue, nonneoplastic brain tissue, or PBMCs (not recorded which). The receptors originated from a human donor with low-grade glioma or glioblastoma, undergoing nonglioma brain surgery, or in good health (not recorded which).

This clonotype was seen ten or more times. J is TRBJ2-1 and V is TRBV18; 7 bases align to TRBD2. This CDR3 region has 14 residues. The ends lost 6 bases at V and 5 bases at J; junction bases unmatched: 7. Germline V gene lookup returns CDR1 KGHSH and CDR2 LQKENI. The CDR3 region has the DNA TGTGCCAGCTCCCTGACTGGACTAGACAATGAGCAGTTCTTC. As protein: CASSLTGLDNEQFF. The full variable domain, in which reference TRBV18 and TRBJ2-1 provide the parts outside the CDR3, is NAGVMQNPRHLVRRRGQEARLRCSPMKGHSHVYWYRQLPEEGLKFMVYLQKENIIDESGMPKERFSAEFPKEGPSILRIQQVVRGDSAAYFCASSLTGLDNEQFFGPGTRLTVL.

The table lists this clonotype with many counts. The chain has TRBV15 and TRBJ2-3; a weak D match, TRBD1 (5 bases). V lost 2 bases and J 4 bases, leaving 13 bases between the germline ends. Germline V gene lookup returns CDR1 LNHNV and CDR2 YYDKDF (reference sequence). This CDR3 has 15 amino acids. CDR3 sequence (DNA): TGTGCCACCAGCAGACAGTCCCAAGGGGCAGATACGCAGTATTTT. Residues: CATSRQSQGADTQYF.

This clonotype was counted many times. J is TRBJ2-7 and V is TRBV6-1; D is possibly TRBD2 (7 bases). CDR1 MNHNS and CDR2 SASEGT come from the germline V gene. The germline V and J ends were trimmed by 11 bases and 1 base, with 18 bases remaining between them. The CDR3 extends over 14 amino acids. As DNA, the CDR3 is TGTGCCTCTCAAATCCGGGGGGCATCCTACGAGCAGTACTTC. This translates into CASQIRGASYEQYF.

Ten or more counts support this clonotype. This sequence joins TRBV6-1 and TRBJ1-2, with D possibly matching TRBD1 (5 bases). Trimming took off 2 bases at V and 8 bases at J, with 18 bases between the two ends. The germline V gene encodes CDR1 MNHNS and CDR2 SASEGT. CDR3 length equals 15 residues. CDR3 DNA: TGTGCCAGCAGTGAAAATCACGCAGGGACTGGGGGCTACACCTTC. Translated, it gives CASSENHAGTGGYTF.

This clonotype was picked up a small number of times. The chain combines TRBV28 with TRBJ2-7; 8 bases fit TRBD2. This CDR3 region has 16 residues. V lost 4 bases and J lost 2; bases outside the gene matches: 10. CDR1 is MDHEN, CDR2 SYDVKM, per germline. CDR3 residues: CASSSAAAGDTYEQYF. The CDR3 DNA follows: TGTGCCAGCAGTTCCGCCGCAGCGGGGGACACCTACGAGCAGTACTTC.

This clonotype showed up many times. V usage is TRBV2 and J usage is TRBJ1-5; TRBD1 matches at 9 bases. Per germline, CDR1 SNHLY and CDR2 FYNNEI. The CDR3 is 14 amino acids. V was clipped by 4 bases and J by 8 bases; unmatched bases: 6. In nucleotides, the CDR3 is TGTGCCAGCAGTGGACAGGGGGGCCTCGAGCCCCAGCATTTT. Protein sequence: CASSGQGGLEPQHF.

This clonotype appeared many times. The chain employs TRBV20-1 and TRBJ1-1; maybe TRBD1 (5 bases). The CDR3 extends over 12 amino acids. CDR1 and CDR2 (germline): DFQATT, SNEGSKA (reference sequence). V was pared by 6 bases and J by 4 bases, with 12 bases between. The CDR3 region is CSALSGVTEAFF. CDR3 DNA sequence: TGCAGTGCATTGTCGGGGGTCACTGAAGCTTTCTTT.

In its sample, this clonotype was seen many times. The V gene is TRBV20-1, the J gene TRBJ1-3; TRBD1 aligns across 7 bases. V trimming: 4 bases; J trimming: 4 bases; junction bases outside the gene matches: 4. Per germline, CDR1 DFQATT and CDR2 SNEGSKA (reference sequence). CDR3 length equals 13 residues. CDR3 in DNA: TGCAGTGCTACCGGGACAGTGGGAAACACCATATATTTT. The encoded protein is CSATGTVGNTIYF.

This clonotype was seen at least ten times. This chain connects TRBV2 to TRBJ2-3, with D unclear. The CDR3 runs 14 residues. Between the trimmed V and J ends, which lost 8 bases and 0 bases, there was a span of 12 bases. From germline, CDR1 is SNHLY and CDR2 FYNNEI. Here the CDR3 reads CASSAGTSTDTQYF. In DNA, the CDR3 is TGTGCCAGCTCGGCAGGAACTAGCACAGATACGCAGTATTTT.

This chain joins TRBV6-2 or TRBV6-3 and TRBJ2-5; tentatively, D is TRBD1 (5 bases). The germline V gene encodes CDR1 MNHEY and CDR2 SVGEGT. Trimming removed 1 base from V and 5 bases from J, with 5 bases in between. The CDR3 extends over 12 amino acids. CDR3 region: CASSYWGETQYF. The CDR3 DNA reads TGTGCCAGCAGTTACTGGGGCGAGACCCAGTACTTC.

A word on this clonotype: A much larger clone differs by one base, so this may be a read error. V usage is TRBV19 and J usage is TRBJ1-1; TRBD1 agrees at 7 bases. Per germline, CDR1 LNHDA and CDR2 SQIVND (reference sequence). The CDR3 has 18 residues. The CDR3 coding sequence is TGTGCCGGTAGTACGGCCCCTATACAGGGGTACATGAACACTGAAGCTTTCTTT. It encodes CAGSTAPIQGYMNTEAFF.

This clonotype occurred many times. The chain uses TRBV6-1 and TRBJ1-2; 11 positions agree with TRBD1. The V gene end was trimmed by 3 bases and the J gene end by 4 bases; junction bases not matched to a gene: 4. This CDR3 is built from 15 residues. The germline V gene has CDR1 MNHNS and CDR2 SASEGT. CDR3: CASSDGTGGPYGYTF. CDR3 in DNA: TGTGCCAGCAGTGACGGGACAGGGGGTCCCTATGGCTACACCTTC.

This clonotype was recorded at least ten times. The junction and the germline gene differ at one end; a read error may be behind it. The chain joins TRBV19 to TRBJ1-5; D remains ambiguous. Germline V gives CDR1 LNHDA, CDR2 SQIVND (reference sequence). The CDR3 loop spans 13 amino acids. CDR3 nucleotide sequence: TGTGCAAGTAGTATGGGATACAATCAGCCCCAGCATTTT. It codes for CASSMGYNQPQHF.

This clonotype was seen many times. CDR3 sequence (DNA): TGTGCCAGCAGCTCGAACAGGGGAAATAACGAGCAGTACTTC. As protein: CASSSNRGNNEQYF. This chain joins TRBV7-8 and TRBJ2-7, with TRBD1 matching over 7 bases. J gave up 5 bases and V 4 bases, and 8 bases lay outside the gene matches. The CDR3 loop spans 14 amino acids. The germline V gene encodes CDR1 SGHVS and CDR2 FQNEAQ.

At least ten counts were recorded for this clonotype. The CDR3 DNA follows: TGTGCCAGCAGCGCCCGGTTAGAGAACACTGAAGCTTTCTTT. Residues: CASSARLENTEAFF. The V and J genes are TRBV7-6 and TRBJ1-1; no reliable D call. The CDR3 contains 14 residues. Trimming pared 5 bases from V and 1 base from J, leaving 11 bases between. From germline, CDR1 is SGHVS and CDR2 FNYEAQ.

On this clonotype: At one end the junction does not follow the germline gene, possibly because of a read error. The CDR3 loop reads CASSWASDSTDSQYF. The CDR3 bases are TGTGCCAGCAGTTGGGCCTCCGATAGCACAGATTCGCAGTATTTT. The chain combines TRBV6-2 or TRBV6-3 with TRBJ2-3; no clear D. This CDR3 region has 15 residues. Germline CDR1 is MNHEY and CDR2 is SVGEGT.

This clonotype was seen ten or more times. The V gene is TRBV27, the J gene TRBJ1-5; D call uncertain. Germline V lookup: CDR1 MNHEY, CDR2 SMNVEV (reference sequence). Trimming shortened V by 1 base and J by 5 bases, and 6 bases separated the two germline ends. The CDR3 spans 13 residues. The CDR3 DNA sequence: TGTGCCAGCAGTTTATTTGCCGATCAGCCCCAGCATTTT. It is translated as CASSLFADQPQHF.

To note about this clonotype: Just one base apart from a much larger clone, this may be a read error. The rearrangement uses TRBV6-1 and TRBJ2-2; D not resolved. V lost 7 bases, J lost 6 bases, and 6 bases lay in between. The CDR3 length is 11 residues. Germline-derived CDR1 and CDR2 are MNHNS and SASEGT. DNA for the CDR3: TGTGCCAGCAAGGTACCCGGGGAGCTGTTTTTT. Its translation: CASKVPGELFF.

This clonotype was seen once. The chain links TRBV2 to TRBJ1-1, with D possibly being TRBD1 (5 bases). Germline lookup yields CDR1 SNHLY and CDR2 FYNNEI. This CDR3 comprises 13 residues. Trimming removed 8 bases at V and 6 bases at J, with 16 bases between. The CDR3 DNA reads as TGTGCCAGCCGGGGCAGTCCGGGCTCTGAAGCTTTCTTT. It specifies CASRGSPGSEAFF. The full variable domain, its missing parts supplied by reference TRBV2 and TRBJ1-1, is EPEVTQTPSHQVTQMGQEVILRCVPISNHLYFYWYRQILGQKVEFLVSFYNNEISEKSEIFDDQFSVERPDGSNFTLKIRSTKLEDSAMYFCASRGSPGSEAFFGQGTRLTVV.

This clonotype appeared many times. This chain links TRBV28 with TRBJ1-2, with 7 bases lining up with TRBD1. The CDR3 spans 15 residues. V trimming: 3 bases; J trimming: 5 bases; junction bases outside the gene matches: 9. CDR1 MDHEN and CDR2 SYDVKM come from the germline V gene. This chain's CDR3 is CASSFARQGPYGYTF. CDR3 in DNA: TGTGCCAGCAGTTTCGCGAGACAGGGCCCTTATGGCTACACCTTC.

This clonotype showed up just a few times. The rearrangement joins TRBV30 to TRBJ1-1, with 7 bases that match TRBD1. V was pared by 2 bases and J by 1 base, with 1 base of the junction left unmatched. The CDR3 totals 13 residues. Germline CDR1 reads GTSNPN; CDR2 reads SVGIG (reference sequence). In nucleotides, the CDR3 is TGTGCCTGGAGTCGACAGGGGAACACTGAAGCTTTCTTT. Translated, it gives CAWSRQGNTEAFF.

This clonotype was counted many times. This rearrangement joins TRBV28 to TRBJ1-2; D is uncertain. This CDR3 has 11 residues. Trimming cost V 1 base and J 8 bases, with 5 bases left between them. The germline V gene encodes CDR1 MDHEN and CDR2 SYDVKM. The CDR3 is CASSLLTGYTF. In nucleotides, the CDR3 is TGTGCCAGCAGTTTATTAACGGGCTACACCTTC.

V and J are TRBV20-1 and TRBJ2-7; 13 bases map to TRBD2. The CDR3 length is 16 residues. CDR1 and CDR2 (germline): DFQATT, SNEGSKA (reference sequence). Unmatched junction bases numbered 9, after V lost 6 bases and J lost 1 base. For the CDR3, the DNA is TGCAGTGCGCAGACTAGCGGGGGGCGAAATTCCTACGAGCAGTACTTC. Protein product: CSAQTSGGRNSYEQYF.

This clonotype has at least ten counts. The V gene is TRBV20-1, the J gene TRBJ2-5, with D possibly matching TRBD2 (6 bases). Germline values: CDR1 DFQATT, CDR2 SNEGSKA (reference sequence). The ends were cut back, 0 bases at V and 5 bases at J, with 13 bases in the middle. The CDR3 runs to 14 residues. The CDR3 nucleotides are TGCAGTGCTAGAGAGCCGGGGAGGCAGGAGACCCAGTACTTC. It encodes CSAREPGRQETQYF.